This TCR beta chain was recovered during a study of blood T cell repertoires in COVID-19. Whole-study context: Sites across the United States, Italy and Spain contributed samples from acute and convalescent COVID-19.

Participants came from roughly 24 US areas, aged about 18 to 89 years. Participants' own reports of clinical history determined their cohort assignment. Per the original data handling: The authors estimated nucleated cell counts from reference gene primer amplification. Here immunoSEQ multiplex PCR was the method, and the copy in TCRdb shows in-frame clones only, minus some. The D gene and trimming were derived from the DNA, and the V and J assignments and clone size from that table. The table has about 270,000 clones, 75% to 90% seen once. With V trimmed by 2 bases and J by 3 bases, 2 bases remained unmatched. The CDR3 spans 15 residues. CDR1 and CDR2 from the germline V gene are SGDLS and YYNGEE.

Sequenced: PBMCs or T cells enriched from blood (not recorded which). This receptor was taken from a woman in her twenties or thirties with acute COVID-19. The chain combines TRBV9 with TRBJ2-7, with TRBD2 matching 13 bases. CDR3 protein: CASSVGLAGDYEQYF. CDR3 nucleotides: TGTGCCAGCAGCGTCGGACTAGCGGGAGACTACGAGCAGTACTTC.